A single sample gave rise to the 5 T cell receptor beta chains below, sequenced in a study of cytomegalovirus exposure and HLA in healthy donors. Profiling relied on immunoSEQ multiplex PCR, and the TCRdb table lists in-frame clones only, not all of them. The profile shows almost 75,000 clones, around 85% of them singletons. Material: PBMCs. These receptors all come from a man aged 25-45 years in good health and CMV-seronegative.

The gene calls are TRBV2 and TRBJ2-2; TRBD1 agrees at 12 bases. The CDR3 spans 16 residues. The J segment lost 7 bases and the V segment lost 6 bases, leaving 9 bases of the junction unmatched. From germline, CDR1 is SNHLY and CDR2 FYNNEI. This CDR3 reads CASSPGTGGDGGELFF. The CDR3 coding sequence is TGTGCCAGCAGCCCCGGGACAGGGGGCGATGGCGGGGAGCTGTTTTTT.

In its sample, this clone was seen a few times. V is TRBV7-9 and J is TRBJ2-2; D might be TRBD1 (6 bases). Per germline, CDR1 SEHNR and CDR2 FQNEAQ (reference sequence). This CDR3 contains 15 residues. V was cut by 5 bases and J by 0 bases, with 10 bases left in between. CDR3 amino acids: CASSPGATNTGELFF. In DNA, the CDR3 is TGTGCCAGCAGCCCAGGGGCTACGAACACCGGGGAGCTGTTTTTT. The full variable domain, rest sourced from reference TRBV7-9 and TRBJ2-2, is DTGVSQNPRHKITKRGQNVTFRCDPISEHNRLYWYRQTLGQGPEFLTYFQNEAQLEKSRLLSDRFSAERPKGSFSTLEIQRTEQGDSAMYLCASSPGATNTGELFFGEGSRLTVL.

CDR3 sequence reads: CASSLRTRRTEAFF. Written as DNA, the CDR3 is TGTGCCAGCAGCTTACGGACACGCCGCACTGAAGCTTTCTTT. This chain joins TRBV7-2 and TRBJ1-1; maybe TRBD1 (5 bases). V lost 2 bases to trimming and J lost 4 bases, with 11 bases between them. CDR3 length: 14 residues. Germline V gives CDR1 SGHTA, CDR2 FQGNSA.

This chain links TRBV7-9 with TRBJ1-2; D unclear. This CDR3 region has 12 residues. The V end was cut by 5 bases, the J end by 6 bases, with 10 bases between. The germline CDR1 and CDR2 sequences are SEHNR and FQNEAQ (reference sequence). The CDR3 here is CASSNQRDGYTF. Written as DNA, the CDR3 is TGTGCCAGCAGCAACCAGCGGGATGGCTACACCTTC.

This clone was recorded at least ten times. J is TRBJ2-1 and V is TRBV7-3; the D is unclear. The germline V gene encodes CDR1 SGHTA and CDR2 FQGTGA. CDR3 length: 15 residues. The V end was cut by 1 base, the J end by 0 bases, with 7 bases between. This chain's CDR3 is CASSLNPSSYNEQFF. DNA for the CDR3: TGTGCCAGCAGCTTAAACCCGAGCTCCTACAATGAGCAGTTCTTC.